This T cell receptor beta chain came from a study of blood T cells in healthy people across ages. PCR was performed a second time for roughly 6 to 12 cycles using a sample-barcoded 5' primer and a J-beta primer mix. Using its own MiXCR run on the 5' RACE reads, TCRdb lists one record per CDR3 protein. Altogether more than 900,000 distinct CDR3 sequences are present, almost 30% being singletons, with the ten largest covering about 10%. To note about this clonotype: The antigen remains undetermined.

Healthy individuals of Caucasian origin from Russia, aged about 6 to 95, served as donors. Study-wide findings and caveats: The authors considered diversity estimates from one million T cells to be underestimates.

This CDR3 has 10 residues. V lost 4 bases, J lost 5 bases, and 5 bases lay in between. Germline V gives CDR1 SQVTM, CDR2 ANQGSEA. The same data also contributed to another study, on T cells of mothers and their children. That work states: Researchers report slightly higher, though non-significant, overlap in related mother-child pairs than in unrelated pairs.

This sequence originates from a middle-aged woman in good health. The specimen was blood. V usage is TRBV29-1 and J usage is TRBJ1-1; D ambiguous. The CDR3: CSVAETEAFF. The CDR3 region has the DNA TGCAGCGTTGCTGAAACTGAAGCTTTCTTT. Based on the CDR3 plus reference TRBV29-1 and TRBJ1-1, the full variable domain is SAVISQKPSRDICQRGTSLTIQCQVDSQVTMMFWYRQQPGQSLTLIATANQGSEATYESGFVIDKFPISRPNLTFSTLTVSNMSPEDSSIYLCSVAETEAFFGQGTRLTVV.